These 19 T cell receptor beta chains came from one sample sequenced in a study of technical replicates of blood from several donors. Data came from immunoSEQ multiplex PCR; TCRdb stores just in-frame clones and leaves some out. The sample contains 74,000 or so clones, about 92% of which appear only once. Sequenced: T cells isolated from PBMCs. The receptor set was obtained from a human donor in good health.

The chain is built from TRBV4-2 and TRBJ2-7; D is perhaps TRBD1 (5 bases). This CDR3 has 15 residues. Looked up from germline, CDR1 is LGHNA and CDR2 is YNFKEQ. V was clipped by 0 bases and J by 3 bases, with 12 bases between them. This CDR3 is CASSQDPGPGYEQYF. The CDR3 DNA is TGTGCCAGCAGCCAAGACCCAGGGCCTGGCTACGAGCAGTACTTC.

The chain carries TRBV19 and TRBJ2-5; D is possibly TRBD2 (6 bases). Trimming shortened V by 3 bases and J by 5 bases, and 13 bases separated the two germline ends. The germline gives CDR1 LNHDA, CDR2 SQIVND (reference sequence). This CDR3 region has 14 residues. The CDR3 nucleotides read TGTGCCAGTAGTATTTATCCGGGAGATGAGACCCAGTACTTC. It is translated as CASSIYPGDETQYF.

The gene calls are TRBV27 and TRBJ1-3; D remains ambiguous. Trimming took off 8 bases at V and 2 bases at J, with 10 bases between the two ends. This CDR3 spans 13 amino acids. Germline lookup yields CDR1 MNHEY and CDR2 SMNVEV (reference sequence). The CDR3 DNA reads TGTGCCAGCGCTCTGACAACTGGAAACACCATATATTTT. Amino acid sequence: CASALTTGNTIYF.

V usage is TRBV27 and J usage is TRBJ2-1; TRBD2 matches 10 bases. V lost 5 bases to trimming and J lost 4 bases; unmatched junction nucleotides: 5. Per the germline V gene, CDR1 is MNHEY and CDR2 is SMNVEV (reference sequence). This CDR3 is 15 amino acids long. In nucleotides, the CDR3 is TGTGCCAGCAGTCACGCGACTAGCGGGTACAATGAGCAGTTCTTC. Residues: CASSHATSGYNEQFF.

The rearrangement links TRBV6-5 to TRBJ1-3; D remains ambiguous. The CDR3 runs 13 residues. Germline V gene sequence: CDR1 MNHEY, CDR2 SVGAGI. V dropped 7 bases and J dropped 3 bases, with 10 bases sitting between them. CDR3 sequence reads: CASNYAGGNTIYF. CDR3 nucleotide sequence: TGTGCCAGCAACTATGCCGGTGGAAACACCATATATTTT.

The chain joins TRBV9 to TRBJ2-7, with TRBD2 matching over 12 bases. Looked up from germline, CDR1 is SGDLS and CDR2 is YYNGEE. The CDR3 loop spans 16 amino acids. Losses at the gene ends were 4 bases for V and 0 bases for J; bases not matched to a gene: 5. CDR3 residues: CASSPGLAGSSYEQYF. The CDR3 bases are TGTGCCAGCAGCCCCGGACTAGCGGGAAGCTCCTACGAGCAGTACTTC.

This clone has only one observation. The rearrangement joins TRBV4-1 to TRBJ2-3, with 7 bases that match TRBD2. The V and J ends lost 3 bases and 1 base, in that order; junction bases with no gene match: 10. The V gene's germline CDR1 is MGHRA and CDR2 YSYEKL. This CDR3 has 17 amino acids. CDR3 residues: CASSQPFREGGTDTQYF. In DNA, the CDR3 is TGCGCCAGCAGCCAGCCCTTTAGGGAGGGAGGCACAGATACGCAGTATTTT.

The V and J genes are TRBV11-3 and TRBJ2-4; D is uncertain. CDR3 length equals 14 residues. Per germline, CDR1 SGHNT and CDR2 YENEEA. V lost 1 base to trimming and J lost 0 bases, with 4 bases between them. The CDR3 bases are TGTGCCAGCAGCTTAGCACTAGCCAAAAACATTCAGTACTTC. This translates into CASSLALAKNIQYF.

CDR3 bases: TGTGCCATCAGTGAGTCATCTAGATCCTACAATGAGCAGTTCTTC. Encoded protein: CAISESSRSYNEQFF. The chain carries TRBV10-3 and TRBJ2-1; D gene unclear. This CDR3 has 15 residues. Per germline, CDR1 ENHRY and CDR2 SYGVKD. V was pared by 0 bases and J by 1 base, with 7 bases between.

The chain employs TRBV11-2 and TRBJ2-7, with no clear D. Deletions cut 5 bases from V and 3 bases from J, with 11 bases between. CDR1 and CDR2 from the germline V gene are SGHAT and FQNNGV. The CDR3 runs 13 residues. CDR3 nucleotides: TGTGCCAGCAGCCCCACCAGGTTCTACGAGCAGTACTTC. Translated: CASSPTRFYEQYF.

The chain uses TRBV28 and TRBJ2-1, with 7 bases aligning to TRBD2. CDR3 length: 14 residues. Germline CDR1 reads MDHEN; CDR2 reads SYDVKM. Trimming at V came to 6 bases and at J to 9 bases, leaving 11 bases not matched to a gene. CDR3 nucleotides: TGTGCCAGCAGCCTCTCCGGGGGGAACAGTGAGCAGTTCTTC. Translating it yields CASSLSGGNSEQFF.

The chain carries TRBV28 and TRBJ2-7; 7 nucleotides match TRBD1. Unmatched junction bases numbered 6, after V lost 5 bases and J lost 2 bases. Per the germline V gene, CDR1 is MDHEN and CDR2 is SYDVKM. This CDR3 comprises 14 residues. In nucleotides, the CDR3 is TGTGCCAGCAGTACCTTTCAGGGGGCCTACGAGCAGTACTTC. Translation: CASSTFQGAYEQYF.

The rearrangement joins TRBV5-4 to TRBJ2-1; 8 nucleotides agree with TRBD2. J was trimmed by 0 bases and V by 2 bases; bases with no gene match: 16. CDR3 length equals 20 residues. CDR1 and CDR2 (germline): SGHNT, YYREEE (reference sequence). CDR3 DNA: TGTGCCAGCAGCTTCTTTTCCGGGAGGGCCGGCCAAAGCTCCTACAATGAGCAGTTCTTC. Protein sequence: CASSFFSGRAGQSSYNEQFF. The entire variable domain, with the rest obtained from reference TRBV5-4 and TRBJ2-1, is as follows: ETGVTQSPTHLIKTRGQQVTLRCSSQSGHNTVSWYQQALGQGPQFIFQYYREEENGRGNFPPRFSGLQFPNYSSELNVNALELDDSALYLCASSFFSGRAGQSSYNEQFFGPGTRLTVL.

The chain employs TRBV2 and TRBJ2-7; maybe TRBD1 (5 bases). Deletions cut 1 base from V and 2 bases from J, with 12 bases between. CDR1 is SNHLY, CDR2 FYNNEI, per germline. The CDR3 has 15 residues. CDR3 DNA: TGTGCCAGCAGTGAAGGCCGGACAATAACCTACGAGCAGTACTTC. This sequence encodes CASSEGRTITYEQYF.

The rearrangement joins TRBV29-1 to TRBJ2-7; 9 bases are shared with TRBD1. CDR1 and CDR2 (germline): SQVTM, ANQGSEA. V shed 7 bases, J shed 7 bases, and the junction held 11 bases outside the gene matches. The CDR3 sequence is 13 residues long. CDR3 protein: CSAIRGQGPEQYF. The CDR3 DNA follows: TGCAGCGCCATCCGTGGACAGGGGCCTGAGCAGTACTTC.

The gene calls are TRBV13 and TRBJ2-7, with 10 bases aligning to TRBD1. This CDR3 spans 14 amino acids. V lost 7 bases to trimming and J lost 5 bases; unmatched junction nucleotides: 8. Germline loops: CDR1 PRHDT, CDR2 FYEKMQ (reference sequence). The CDR3 nucleotides read TGTGCCAGCACCCGACAGGGGGCGACGCACGAGCAGTACTTC. Residues: CASTRQGATHEQYF.

The genes are TRBV7-2 and TRBJ1-2, with TRBD1 matching over 11 bases. Germline V CDR1 and CDR2: SGHTA, FQGNSA. Trimming at V came to 5 bases and at J to 0 bases, leaving 2 bases not matched to a gene. The CDR3 spans 15 residues. The CDR3 loop reads CASSRTGGANYGYTF. CDR3 in DNA: TGTGCCAGCAGCCGGACAGGGGGCGCTAACTATGGCTACACCTTC.

This clone appeared a single time. The rearrangement uses TRBV10-2 and TRBJ2-7; TRBD1 might be the D (5 bases). Germline loops: CDR1 WSHSY, CDR2 SAAADI. Trimming stripped 6 bases from V and 0 bases from J, with 12 bases between. The CDR3 totals 14 residues. The CDR3 loop reads CASSTGRSSYEQYF. The CDR3 DNA is TGCGCCAGCAGCACAGGCCGAAGCTCCTACGAGCAGTACTTC.

The CDR3 region has the DNA TGCGCCTCTGGACAGAACACTGAAGCTTTCTTT. It encodes CASGQNTEAFF. The J gene is TRBJ1-1, the V gene TRBV4-1; tentatively, D is TRBD1 (5 bases). From germline, CDR1 is MGHRA and CDR2 YSYEKL. This CDR3 contains 11 residues. V lost 11 bases, J lost 1 base, and 8 bases lay in between.